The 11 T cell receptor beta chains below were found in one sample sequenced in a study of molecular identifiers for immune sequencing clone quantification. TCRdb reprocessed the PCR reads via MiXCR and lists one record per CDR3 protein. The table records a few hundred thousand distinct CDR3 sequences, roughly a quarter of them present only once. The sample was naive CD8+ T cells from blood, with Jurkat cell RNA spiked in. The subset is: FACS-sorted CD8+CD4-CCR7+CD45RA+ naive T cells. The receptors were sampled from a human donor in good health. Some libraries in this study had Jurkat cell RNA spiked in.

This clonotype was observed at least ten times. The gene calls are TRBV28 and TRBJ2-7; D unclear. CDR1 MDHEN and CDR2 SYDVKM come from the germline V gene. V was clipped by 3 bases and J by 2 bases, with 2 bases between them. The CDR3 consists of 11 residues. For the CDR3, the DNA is TGTGCCAGCAGTTTTGCCTACGAGCAGTACTTC. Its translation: CASSFAYEQYF.

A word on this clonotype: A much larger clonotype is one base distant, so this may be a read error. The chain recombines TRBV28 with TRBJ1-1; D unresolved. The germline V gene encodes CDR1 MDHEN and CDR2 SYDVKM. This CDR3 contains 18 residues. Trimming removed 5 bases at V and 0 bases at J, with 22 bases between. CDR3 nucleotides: TGTGCCAGCAGTCCCACAACCGGGATAGGGTGGATGAACACTGAAGCTTTCTTT. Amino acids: CASSPTTGIGWMNTEAFF.

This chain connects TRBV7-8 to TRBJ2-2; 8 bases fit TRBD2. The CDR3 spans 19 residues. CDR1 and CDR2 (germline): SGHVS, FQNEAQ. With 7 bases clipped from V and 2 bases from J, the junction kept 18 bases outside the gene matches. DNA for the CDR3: TGTGCCAGCACCCTTCACGGGGGGGCCTCGGACGCTAACACCGGGGAGCTGTTTTTT. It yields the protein CASTLHGGASDANTGELFF.

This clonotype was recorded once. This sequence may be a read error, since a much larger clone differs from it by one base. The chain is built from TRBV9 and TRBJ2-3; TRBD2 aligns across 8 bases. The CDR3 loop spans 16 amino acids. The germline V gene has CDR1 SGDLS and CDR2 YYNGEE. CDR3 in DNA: TGTGCCGGCAGCGTAGATGCGGGAGGCCCCACAGATACGCAGTATTTT. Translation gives CAGSVDAGGPTDTQYF. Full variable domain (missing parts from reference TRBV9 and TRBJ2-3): DSGVTQTPKHLITATGQRVTLRCSPRSGDLSVYWYQQSLDQGLQFLIQYYNGEERAKGNILERFSAQQFPDLHSELNLSSLELGDSALYFCAGSVDAGGPTDTQYFGPGTRLTVL.

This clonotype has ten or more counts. The CDR3 DNA reads as TGTGCCAGCAGCTCGGGACTAGCGGGGGTAGAGACCCAGTACTTC. It translates to CASSSGLAGVETQYF. The chain combines TRBV7-6 with TRBJ2-5, with 14 nucleotides matching TRBD2. V was pared by 4 bases and J by 4 bases, with 2 bases of the junction left unmatched. The germline V gene encodes CDR1 SGHVS and CDR2 FNYEAQ. This CDR3 is built from 15 residues.

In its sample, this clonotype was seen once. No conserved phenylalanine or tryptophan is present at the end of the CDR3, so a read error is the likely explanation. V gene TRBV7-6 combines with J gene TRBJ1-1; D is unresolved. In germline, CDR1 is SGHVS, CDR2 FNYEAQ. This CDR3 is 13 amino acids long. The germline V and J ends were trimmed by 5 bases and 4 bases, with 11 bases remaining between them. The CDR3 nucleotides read TGTGCCAGCAGCCCTCAAACACGCACTGAAGCTTTCTCT. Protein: CASSPQTRTEAFS.

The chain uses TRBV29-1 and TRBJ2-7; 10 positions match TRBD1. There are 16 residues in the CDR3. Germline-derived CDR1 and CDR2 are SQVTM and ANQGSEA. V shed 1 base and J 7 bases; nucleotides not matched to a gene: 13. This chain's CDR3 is CSVEGHWTGGLREQYF. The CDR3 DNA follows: TGCAGCGTTGAAGGGCACTGGACAGGGGGTTTAAGGGAGCAGTACTTC.

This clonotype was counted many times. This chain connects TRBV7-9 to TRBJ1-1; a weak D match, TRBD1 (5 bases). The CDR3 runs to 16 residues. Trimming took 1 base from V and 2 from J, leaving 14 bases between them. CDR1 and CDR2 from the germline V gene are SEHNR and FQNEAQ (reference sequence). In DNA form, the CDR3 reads TGTGCCAGCAGCTTAGGGCCCAGGGCGGCTAACACTGAAGCTTTCTTT. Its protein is CASSLGPRAANTEAFF.

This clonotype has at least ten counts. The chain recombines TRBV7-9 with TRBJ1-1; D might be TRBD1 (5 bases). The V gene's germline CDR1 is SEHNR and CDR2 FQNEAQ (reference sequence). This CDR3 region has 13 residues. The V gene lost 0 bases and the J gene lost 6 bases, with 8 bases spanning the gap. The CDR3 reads CASSLALGAEAFF. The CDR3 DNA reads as TGTGCCAGCAGCTTAGCGCTGGGGGCTGAAGCTTTCTTT.

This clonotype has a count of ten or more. The CDR3 spells CASSLASGTGPIEQYF. DNA of the CDR3: TGTGCCAGCAGCTTGGCTTCCGGGACAGGACCTATCGAGCAGTACTTC. The J gene is TRBJ2-7, the V gene TRBV5-6, with TRBD1 identical over 8 bases. Trimming took 0 bases from V and 6 from J; bases not matched to a gene: 11. The length of the CDR3 is 16 residues. Per germline, CDR1 SGHDT and CDR2 YYEEEE.

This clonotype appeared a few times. CDR3 DNA: TGCAGCGTTGACGTACAGGGAGACACCGGGGAGCTGTTTTTT. Amino acid sequence: CSVDVQGDTGELFF. This chain joins TRBV29-1 and TRBJ2-2, with a possible D match to TRBD1 (6 bases). The CDR3 is 14 residues long. Germline V gene data show CDR1 as SQVTM and CDR2 as ANQGSEA. The V and J ends lost 3 bases and 3 bases respectively, with 11 bases between them.